These 15 T cell receptor beta chains were sequenced from one sample in a study of T cells in Graves' hyperthyroidism and ophthalmopathy. Amplification of TCR beta CDR3 regions used RNA as the template. Primed by the HTBI set, a first-round RT-PCR was run on the TCR CDR3. Using its own MiXCR run on the multiplex PCR reads, TCRdb lists one record per CDR3 protein. This table has 400,000 to 550,000 distinct CDR3 sequences, around 24% appearing once. Input material: blood. Every receptor here comes from a woman in her 30s with Graves' ophthalmopathy.

This clonotype was seen many times. V gene TRBV18 combines with J gene TRBJ1-2; D gene uncertain. This CDR3 region has 13 residues. CDR1 is KGHSH and CDR2 is LQKENI in the germline V gene. V was cut by 8 bases and J by 0 bases, with 10 bases left in between. In DNA, the CDR3 is TGTGCCAGCAGCCCTGGGTCTAACTATGGCTACACCTTC. It translates to CASSPGSNYGYTF.

This clonotype was observed a handful of times. The chain uses TRBV6-2 or TRBV6-3 and TRBJ1-2, with 11 bases aligning to TRBD1. Germline trimming cut 2 bases from V and 6 bases from J; bases unmatched to any gene: 5. CDR3 size: 15 residues. Germline CDR1 MNHEY, CDR2 SVGEGT. As DNA, the CDR3 is TGTGCCAGCAGTTACATCGGACAGGGGGCGCATGGCTACACCTTC. Translated, it gives CASSYIGQGAHGYTF.

This clonotype has a count of ten or more. The genes are TRBV10-3 and TRBJ1-2; D is ambiguous. The CDR3 is 14 residues long. From germline, CDR1 is ENHRY and CDR2 SYGVKD. Trimming cost V 0 bases and J 8 bases, with 13 bases left between them. CDR3 residues: CAISESPGIMGYTF. In nucleotides, the CDR3 is TGTGCCATCAGTGAGTCGCCGGGGATTATGGGCTACACCTTC.

This clonotype has ten or more counts. V and J are TRBV5-1 and TRBJ2-7; D perhaps matches TRBD2 (7 bases). The CDR3 covers 16 residues. V lost 0 bases, J lost 7 bases, and 20 bases lay in between. Germline CDR1 is SGHRS and CDR2 is YFSETQ. CDR3 bases: TGCGCCAGCAGCTTGGCCGAAGAGGCAGGGGAGGGTGAGCAGTACTTC. It yields the protein CASSLAEEAGEGEQYF.

Many counts were recorded for this clonotype. The rearrangement uses TRBV6-5 and TRBJ2-5; D is possibly TRBD2 (5 bases). The CDR3 is made up of 16 amino acids. V shed 0 bases and J shed 1 base, with 12 bases lying between them. Germline CDR1 and CDR2: MNHEY and SVGAGI. The CDR3 sequence is CASSYSRVPSQETQYF. The CDR3 DNA is TGTGCCAGCAGTTACTCGAGGGTTCCATCCCAAGAGACCCAGTACTTC.

This clonotype was picked up a small number of times. The chain employs TRBV12-3 or TRBV12-4 and TRBJ1-5, with TRBD1 as a possible D gene (5 bases). Trimming cost V 5 bases and J 5 bases, with 10 bases left between them. This CDR3 contains 13 residues. The CDR3 region has the DNA TGTGCCAGCAGTCCACAGGAGGATCAGCCCCAGCATTTT. Protein product: CASSPQEDQPQHF.

The rearrangement links TRBV12-3 or TRBV12-4 to TRBJ2-2; a possible D gene is TRBD2 (5 bases). The V gene lost 5 bases and the J gene lost 3 bases, with 13 bases spanning the gap. This CDR3 has 15 amino acids. The CDR3 DNA follows: TGTGCCAGCAGTGGACTGAGCGGATACACCGGGGAGCTGTTTTTT. Encoded protein: CASSGLSGYTGELFF.

The chain combines TRBV30 with TRBJ2-7, with D possibly being TRBD1 (6 bases). The CDR3 is made up of 13 amino acids. V lost 4 bases and J 2 bases, leaving 12 bases between the germline ends. Germline CDR1 and CDR2: GTSNPN and SVGIG (reference sequence). Here the CDR3 DNA reads TGTGCCTGGACTGAAGGACAGACCTACGAGCAGTACTTC. Protein product: CAWTEGQTYEQYF.

The table lists this clonotype with a few counts. V is TRBV6-1 and J is TRBJ1-5, with 9 positions matching TRBD1. This CDR3 region has 14 residues. Looked up from germline, CDR1 is MNHNS and CDR2 is SASEGT. Germline trimming cut 8 bases from V and 5 bases from J; bases unmatched to any gene: 7. The CDR3 sequence is CASAYRGLDQPQHF. The CDR3 region has the DNA TGTGCCAGCGCATACAGGGGGCTCGATCAGCCCCAGCATTTT.

The chain employs TRBV2 and TRBJ1-1; D is undetermined. Trimming left V 4 bases short and J 1 base short, with 10 bases between. Germline loops: CDR1 SNHLY, CDR2 FYNNEI. The CDR3 covers 14 residues. As DNA, the CDR3 is TGTGCCAGCAGTGTAGTATTGAGGAACACTGAAGCTTTCTTT. Amino acids: CASSVVLRNTEAFF.

This chain links TRBV2 with TRBJ2-5; 11 bases are shared with TRBD1. CDR3 length: 15 residues. Trimming at V came to 10 bases and at J to 2 bases, leaving 9 bases not matched to a gene. Per the germline V gene, CDR1 is SNHLY and CDR2 is FYNNEI. Written as DNA, the CDR3 is TGTGCCACTACTCCGGGACAGGGGGGGCAAGAGACCCAGTACTTC. Translating it yields CATTPGQGGQETQYF.

This clonotype occurred many times. The chain joins TRBV6-1 to TRBJ1-1, with a possible D match to TRBD1 (6 bases). CDR1 and CDR2 from the germline V gene are MNHNS and SASEGT. Trimming removed 8 bases at V and 6 bases at J, with 22 bases between. The CDR3 sequence is 15 residues long. The CDR3 region is CASGSGRGGLPEAFF. CDR3 DNA sequence: TGTGCCAGCGGCTCCGGCAGAGGGGGTCTCCCTGAAGCTTTCTTT.

This clonotype has ten or more counts. At one end the junction does not follow the germline gene, possibly because of a read error. The chain carries TRBV2 and TRBJ1-3; no definite D call. This CDR3 comprises 12 residues. Germline V gene data show CDR1 as SNHLY and CDR2 as FYNNEI. The DNA for the CDR3 is TGTGCCAGCACGGTCGGTGGACACACCATATATTTT. This gives the protein CASTVGGHTIYF.

This clonotype was counted ten times or more. A much larger clone sits a single nucleotide away, making a read error possible. V and J are TRBV2 and TRBJ1-5; D is unresolved. The CDR3 covers 13 residues. The V end lost 6 bases, the J end lost 0 bases, and 6 bases lay between the germline ends. Looked up from germline, CDR1 is SNHLY and CDR2 is FYNNEI. The CDR3 loop is CASRDYSNQPQHF. As DNA, the CDR3 is TGTGCCAGCAGGGATTATAGCAATCAGCCCCAGCATTTT.

The CDR3 here is CSANYNTEAFF. The DNA for the CDR3 is TGCAGTGCTAACTATAACACTGAAGCTTTCTTT. The chain couples TRBV20-1 to TRBJ1-1; no reliable D call. V was pared by 4 bases and J by 2 bases, with 5 bases between. In germline, CDR1 is DFQATT, CDR2 SNEGSKA (reference sequence). CDR3 length equals 11 residues.